A selection of T cell receptor beta chains follows, all from one sample in a study of CD4 T cells in relation to SARS-CoV-2 and coronaviruses. Measured with immunoSEQ multiplex PCR; TCRdb has only the in-frame clones, and not every one. Among 60,000 to 80,000 clones listed, 87% were seen once. Sequenced sample: memory CD4+ T cells from PBMCs. The receptors come from a human donor in good health. Each CDR3 is given without its conserved first and last residue. The order of the fields is V gene, J gene, CDR3 protein.

>TRBV7-8|TRBJ1-2
ASSLVGGAGYGYT
>TRBV3-1/TRBV3-2|TRBJ2-5
ASSQGRGRGYETQY
>TRBV30|TRBJ2-7
AWSPGGEQY
>TRBV5-5|TRBJ1-1
ASSFGLNTEAF
>TRBV29-1|TRBJ2-2
SAVGQVNTGELF
>TRBV5-4|TRBJ2-7
ASSQGTGGENEQY
>TRBV28|TRBJ1-1
AVQEGGVPNTEAF
>TRBV28|TRBJ2-2
ASSLYGELF
>TRBV6-1|TRBJ1-5
ASRSPRGEPQH
>TRBV5-1|TRBJ2-7
ASTPRTSGPYSSYEQY
>TRBV6-5|TRBJ2-1
ASTRAGRAYNEQF
>TRBV2|TRBJ2-5
ASSQGATQETQY
>TRBV5-4|TRBJ1-5
ASSLGNSNQPQH
>TRBV5-1|TRBJ2-3
ASSSWAVETQY
>TRBV5-4|TRBJ1-1
ASSLAAGQGAWDTEAF
>TRBV28|TRBJ2-6
ASRKRGRGFSGANVLT
>TRBV5-1|TRBJ2-5
ASSLGVAVQETQY
>TRBV15|TRBJ2-3
ATSRDKGIAGGDDTQY
>TRBV4-2|TRBJ2-1
ASSGGGGWGDYNEQF
>TRBV11-1|TRBJ2-2
ASSPRGRGTGELF
>TRBV30|TRBJ2-4
AWSVRMSAKNIQY
>TRBV28|TRBJ1-6
ASRARQGEDSPLH
>TRBV5-1|TRBJ1-5
ASSPGQGRQPQH
>TRBV30|TRBJ1-5
AWEPTDRGQSNQPQH
>TRBV11-2|TRBJ2-6
ASSPGTGSNKGGANVLT
>TRBV5-1|TRBJ2-2
ASSEPSGGELF
>TRBV6-5|TRBJ2-7
ASHRALNHEQY
>TRBV7-9|TRBJ2-1
ASSLGQGIKYNEQF
>TRBV4-1|TRBJ2-1
ASMSRGVPYNEQF
>TRBV7-2|TRBJ2-5
ASSLRTGVAGETQY
>TRBV24-1|TRBJ2-1
ATSDLSGGPGEQF
>TRBV6-5|TRBJ2-7
ASSYHDRGQSYEQY
>TRBV5-1|TRBJ2-7
ASSLGLPRGYEQY
>TRBV7-2|TRBJ1-5
ASSPGQAQPQH
>TRBV12-5|TRBJ1-1
ASGLTLTGDETEAF
>TRBV5-4|TRBJ1-4
ASSLGQDNEKLF
>TRBV5-6|TRBJ1-1
ASSSLGKAGRNTEAF
>TRBV18|TRBJ1-2
ASSPDRAASNYGYT
>TRBV2|TRBJ2-2
ASSPTNTGELF
>TRBV30|TRBJ2-5
AWSGLAGFETQY
>TRBV25-1|TRBJ2-7
ASSDRALGSYEQY
>TRBV5-6|TRBJ2-5
ASSLVRVRQKTQY
>TRBV19|TRBJ2-7
ASSGASLDEQY
>TRBV2|TRBJ2-1
ASSTRPGQGANEQF
>TRBV2|TRBJ2-3
ASKNLAGSTDTQY
>TRBV21-1|TRBJ2-7
ASSNCYEQY
>TRBV5-1|TRBJ2-2
ASSLAGITNTGELF
>TRBV5-1|TRBJ1-6
ASSRSNRLNSPLH
>TRBV5-1|TRBJ2-1
ASSLSPAGKNEQF
>TRBV28|TRBJ2-3
ASSLGLAGGRDTQY
>TRBV24-1|TRBJ2-2
ATSDYRTGLPGELF
>TRBV6-1|TRBJ2-6
ASSVVISSGANVLT
>TRBV3-1/TRBV3-2|TRBJ2-3
ASSHVHEAGDPVEY